This TCR beta chain was retrieved from a study of cytomegalovirus exposure and HLA in healthy donors. Donors showed nominal health when sampled, although they likely had unrecorded immune exposures. The CDR3 length is 15 residues. Both 60 Vbeta primers and 13 Jbeta primers went into the PCR. The protocol was immunoSEQ multiplex PCR, while the TCRdb copy is restricted to in-frame clones and leaves out a portion. Recorded for this sample: approximately 130,000 clones. V and J are TRBV21-1 and TRBJ2-7; the table gives TRBD1 as D, unverified against the DNA. TRBV21-1 is marked as a pseudogene. This TCR was sampled from a woman aged 55-70 years in good health and CMV-seronegative. The sequencing input was PBMCs. The CDR3 bases are TGTGCCAGCAGCAAAGGACCGCGCCTGGGGCTCGAGCAGTACTTC. This encodes CASSKGPRLGLEQYF.